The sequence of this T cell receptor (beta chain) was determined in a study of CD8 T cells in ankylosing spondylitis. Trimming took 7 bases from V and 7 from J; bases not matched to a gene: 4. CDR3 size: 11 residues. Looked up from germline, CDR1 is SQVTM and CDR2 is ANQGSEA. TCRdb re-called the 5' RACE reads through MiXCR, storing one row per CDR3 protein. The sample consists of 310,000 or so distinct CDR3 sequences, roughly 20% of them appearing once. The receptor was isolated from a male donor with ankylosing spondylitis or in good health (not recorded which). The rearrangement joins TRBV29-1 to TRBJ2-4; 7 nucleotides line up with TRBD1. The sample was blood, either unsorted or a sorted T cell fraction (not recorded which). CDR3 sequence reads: CSAGQENIQYF. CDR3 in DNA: TGCAGCGCAGGACAGGAGAACATTCAGTACTTC.